This T cell receptor (beta chain) came from a study of blood T cell repertoires in COVID-19. As originally analysed: Reference gene primers were amplified, and this amplification served to estimate nucleated cell counts. Assay used: immunoSEQ multiplex PCR; TCRdb lists only in-frame clones, some missing. That table furnishes V, J and clone size, whereas the DNA furnished D and trimming. This table has more than 200,000 clones, around four fifths appearing once. From germline, CDR1 is WNHNN and CDR2 SYGVQD (reference sequence). The CDR3 length is 17 residues. The V and J ends lost 3 bases and 0 bases respectively, with 14 bases between them.

Sequencing was carried out using peripheral blood. The chain carries TRBV10-1 and TRBJ2-2, with a possible D match to TRBD2 (7 bases). This clonotype originated in a woman in her forties or fifties with acute or convalescent COVID-19. The DNA for the CDR3 is TGCGCCAGCAGTGAAGGGGGGGACGTAGCGAACACCGGGGAGCTGTTTTTT. As protein: CASSEGGDVANTGELFF.